This T cell receptor (beta chain) was obtained from a study of blood T cells in healthy people across ages. Study-wide results and caveats: Among T cells, TCR beta diversity per million cells dropped roughly linearly as age rose.

It was with a sample-barcoded 5' primer and a J-beta primer mix that a second PCR of about 7 to 12 cycles was run. Tagging of each cDNA molecule was performed by a template-switch adaptor with 12 random nucleotides. MiXCR was run by TCRdb on the 5' RACE reads, yielding one entry per CDR3 protein. Found here are 1.5 million to 2 million distinct CDR3 sequences, approximately 28% of them singletons; the top ten hold 6.5% to 8.5%. Samples had at least 7 million PBMCs isolated from them. This clonotype was picked up many times. Its antigen is not identified. V lost 0 bases and J 4 bases, leaving 10 bases between the germline ends. This CDR3 spans 13 amino acids. In germline, CDR1 is SQVTM, CDR2 ANQGSEA.

The source material was blood. This chain links TRBV29-1 with TRBJ2-7; possibly TRBD1 for D (6 bases). This TCR was sampled from a woman in her 30s in good health. This CDR3 reads CSVEEVRGYEQYF. As DNA, the CDR3 is TGCAGCGTTGAAGAAGTCAGGGGTTACGAGCAGTACTTC.